Listed below are T cell receptor beta chains from one sample, sequenced in a study of identical twins. TCRdb reprocessed the 5' RACE reads via MiXCR and lists one record per CDR3 protein. The table lists hundreds of thousands of distinct CDR3 sequences, around a sixth of them singletons. These data are also associated with another study on T cells expressing NK-cell markers.

Sequenced: PBMCs. The source of these receptors is a woman under 30 in good health. Each CDR3 is given with its conserved first and last residue. A D gene is named only where the DNA matches it firmly. Clone size is not always given. Where it is, it says once, few, many or a class for expanded clones.

TRBJ1-3	TRBV20-1	few	-	16	TGCAGTGCTAGAGGAGGGGAAGGGAGCTCTGGAAACACCATATATTTT	CSARGGEGSSGNTIYF
TRBJ1-1	TRBV3-1	few	-	15	TGTGCCAGCAGCCAAGGACAGGATAAGAACACTGAAGCTTTCTTT	CASSQGQDKNTEAFF
TRBJ1-4	TRBV20-1	-	-	13	TGCAGTGCCTACCACGCGGGGAGTGAAAAACTGTTTTTT	CSAYHAGSEKLFF
TRBJ2-1	TRBV20-1	few	TRBD2	16	TGCAGTGCTAGGACCCCGTCGGGAGGAGGGTCAGATGAGCAGTTCTTC	CSARTPSGGGSDEQFF
TRBJ2-1	TRBV7-9	few	TRBD2	13	TGTGCCAGCGGAAGCGGGAGCTACAATGAGCAGTTCTTC	CASGSGSYNEQFF
TRBJ2-3	TRBV27	-	TRBD2	15	TGTGCCAGCAGTCTTAGCGGGAGAGGTCCAGATACGCAGTATTTT	CASSLSGRGPDTQYF
TRBJ2-2	TRBV25-1	few	-	15	TGTGCCAGCAGTGGGAAGCAGGAATTCACCGGGGAGCTGTTTTTT	CASSGKQEFTGELFF
TRBJ2-7	TRBV3-1	few	-	14	TGTGCCAGCAGCCACGGGACGCGGATCTACGAGCAGTACTTC	CASSHGTRIYEQYF
TRBJ2-1	TRBV20-1	few	-	14	TGCAGTGCTAGGTTAGTGGGGCCCCACATTGAGCAGTTCTTC	CSARLVGPHIEQFF
TRBJ2-1	TRBV5-6	-	TRBD2	16	TGTGCCAGCAGCTTGGTGGGACTAGCGGGATCCAATGAGCAGTTCTTC	CASSLVGLAGSNEQFF
TRBJ2-3	TRBV4-3	-	-	16	TGCGCCAGCAGCCAAGATTACAGGGCAAGCACAGATACGCAGTATTTT	CASSQDYRASTDTQYF
TRBJ2-5	TRBV12-3/TRBV12-4	-	-	15	TGTGCCAGCAGTTTAACGGCGGCTTCTGAAGAGACCCAGTACTTC	CASSLTAASEETQYF
TRBJ2-7	TRBV6-2/TRBV6-3	few	TRBD2	17	TGTGCCAGCAGTCCTCGAGGCGGGACTAGCGGGCCGTACGAGCAGTACTTC	CASSPRGGTSGPYEQYF
TRBJ1-1	TRBV7-9	-	-	12	TGTGCCAGCAGTTTGATCGACAGAGAAGCTTTCTTT	CASSLIDREAFF
TRBJ1-4	TRBV20-1	few	-	14	TGCAGTGCTAGGGGGTCGGGGGTTGGCGAAAAACTGTTTTTT	CSARGSGVGEKLFF
TRBJ2-3	TRBV4-3	-	-	13	TGCGCCAGCAGCCAGCGAGGAGAAGATACGCAGTATTTT	CASSQRGEDTQYF
TRBJ1-1	TRBV4-3	-	-	15	TGCGCCAGCAGCCACGTCGGGACACGGAACACTGAAGCTTTCTTT	CASSHVGTRNTEAFF
TRBJ1-2	TRBV3-1	few	-	15	TGTGCCAGCAGCCAGGGACACGCGGCGGATTATGGCTACACCTTC	CASSQGHAADYGYTF
TRBJ1-2	TRBV5-6	-	-	14	TGTGCCAGCAATTGGGGAGTGTCTAACTATGGCTACACCTTC	CASNWGVSNYGYTF
TRBJ2-5	TRBV20-1	few	-	15	TGCAGTGCTAGAGGTCCGGGGGCCAGGCATGAGACCCAGTACTTC	CSARGPGARHETQYF
TRBJ2-1	TRBV20-1	-	-	16	TGCAGTGCTAGAGCAGGGAGTACTGGAACGGTATATGAGCAGTTCTTC	CSARAGSTGTVYEQFF
TRBJ2-7	TRBV7-2	few	TRBD1	15	TGTGCCAGCAGCACTGGACAGGGCCGCTCCTACGAGCAGTACTTC	CASSTGQGRSYEQYF
TRBJ2-4	TRBV12-3/TRBV12-4	-	-	11	TGTGCCAGCACGCGAGCGAACATTCAGTACTTC	CASTRANIQYF
TRBJ1-3	TRBV9	few	-	15	TGTGCCAGCAGCGTAAGCTCGAGCTCTGGAAACACCATATATTTT	CASSVSSSSGNTIYF
TRBJ1-2	TRBV12-3/TRBV12-4	few	-	14	TGTGCCAGCAGTCCCTCGACAGCTAACTATGGCTACACCTTC	CASSPSTANYGYTF
TRBJ2-3	TRBV3-1	-	-	14	TGTGCCAGCAGCCAAGGAGGTTTACCAGATACGCAGTATTTT	CASSQGGLPDTQYF
TRBJ2-2	TRBV20-1	-	TRBD1	13	TGCAGTGCGTACAGGGGGAACACCGGGGAGCTGTTTTTT	CSAYRGNTGELFF
TRBJ2-2	TRBV4-3	few	TRBD1	18	TGCGCCAGCAGCCAACTTACGTCCGCGACAGGGAGCACCGGGGAGCTGTTTTTT	CASSQLTSATGSTGELFF
TRBJ2-3	TRBV10-3	-	-	12	TGTGCCGTCGGTTATCGCACAGATACGCAGTATTTT	CAVGYRTDTQYF
TRBJ1-5	TRBV19	-	-	13	TGTGCCAGTAGTATGTCAAGAAATCAGCCCCAGCATTTT	CASSMSRNQPQHF
TRBJ1-6	TRBV10-3	few	-	15	TGTGCCATCAGTGCTAGTTTGTACAATAATTCACCCCTCCACTTT	CAISASLYNNSPLHF
TRBJ2-1	TRBV5-1	few	-	14	TGCGCCAGCAGTGGAGGACTACCCTACAATGAGCAGTTCTTC	CASSGGLPYNEQFF
TRBJ2-1	TRBV7-2	-	TRBD2	15	TGTGCCAGCAGCTCCAGACTAGCCTCCCATATCAAGCAGTTCTTC	CASSSRLASHIKQFF
TRBJ2-3	TRBV5-1	-	-	14	TGCGCCACCCAAGCTGGGGATTACACAGATACGCAGTATTTT	CATQAGDYTDTQYF
TRBJ2-1	TRBV10-2	-	TRBD2	14	TGCGCCACCTTACCGGGACTAGTCTACAATGAGCAGTTCTTC	CATLPGLVYNEQFF
TRBJ2-1	TRBV29-1	few	-	12	TGCAGCGTTCAAGTGATTGGCAATGAGCAGTTCTTC	CSVQVIGNEQFF
TRBJ2-1	TRBV12-3/TRBV12-4	few	TRBD2	14	TGTGCCAGCAGAACTAGCGGGACGACCAATGAGCAGTTCTTC	CASRTSGTTNEQFF
TRBJ1-2	TRBV6-1	few	-	13	TGTGCCAGCAGTCTTGGGTGGGGCTATGGCTACACCTTC	CASSLGWGYGYTF
TRBJ2-3	TRBV20-1	few	-	14	TGCAGCCAAGGCGGGCAACCCCTCACAGATACGCAGTATTTT	CSQGGQPLTDTQYF
TRBJ1-1	TRBV9	-	-	14	TGTGCCAGCAGCGTTTATCGGGAGCCCACTGAAGCTTTCTTT	CASSVYREPTEAFF
TRBJ1-2	TRBV7-9	few	-	13	TGTGCCAGCAGCCCCTCATCCAAGGGGAGCTACACCTTC	CASSPSSKGSYTF